What follows are 7 T cell receptor beta chains derived from one specimen sequenced in a study of blood T cell repertoires in COVID-19. Sequencing was performed with immunoSEQ multiplex PCR; in TCRdb, only in-frame clones are kept and a portion is missing. The data hold around 230,000 clones, with 65% to 90% observed a single time. Sequenced sample: peripheral blood. The receptors originated from a man aged 50-59 years with COVID-19, enrolled during active disease.

The V and J genes are TRBV11-2 and TRBJ2-1; the D is unclear. The V and J ends lost 0 bases and 3 bases respectively, with 21 bases between them. CDR3 length: 19 amino acids. Per the germline V gene, CDR1 is SGHAT and CDR2 is FQNNGV. The CDR3 loop is CASSLDRVRRRSGYNEQFF. CDR3 DNA sequence: TGTGCCAGCAGCTTAGATCGGGTGAGGAGACGTTCGGGCTACAATGAGCAGTTCTTC.

The chain recombines TRBV10-1 with TRBJ2-3; D perhaps matches TRBD1 (6 bases). V was shortened by 3 bases and J by 3 bases, with 19 bases between the two germline ends. Germline CDR1 reads WNHNN; CDR2 reads SYGVQD (reference sequence). CDR3 size: 17 residues. The CDR3 DNA is TGCGCCAGCAGTGATACCGGCAGGGGAGTTTGGACAGATACGCAGTATTTT. This translates into CASSDTGRGVWTDTQYF.

J is TRBJ1-6 and V is TRBV4-1; maybe TRBD1 (5 bases). Germline CDR1 reads MGHRA; CDR2 reads YSYEKL. Trimming shortened V by 6 bases and J by 4 bases, and 16 bases separated the two germline ends. The CDR3 runs to 16 residues. The chain's CDR3 is CASSSRDGTYNSPLHF. CDR3 DNA sequence: TGCGCCAGCAGTAGCCGGGACGGGACTTATAATTCACCCCTCCACTTT.

CDR3 region: CASSLNTNTEAFF. DNA of the CDR3: TGTGCCAGCAGCCTCAACACGAACACTGAAGCTTTCTTT. This chain joins TRBV12-3 or TRBV12-4 and TRBJ1-1; D is unresolved. V dropped 6 bases and J dropped 1 base, with 9 bases sitting between them. There are 13 residues in the CDR3.

The chain couples TRBV18 to TRBJ1-1; 8 positions agree with TRBD1. Germline-derived CDR1 and CDR2 are KGHSH and LQKENI. With 1 base clipped from V and 6 bases from J, the junction kept 1 base outside the gene matches. This CDR3 contains 13 residues. This chain's CDR3 is CASSPQTGAEAFF. The CDR3, as DNA: TGTGCCAGCTCACCACAGACAGGGGCTGAAGCTTTCTTT. Full variable domain (rest looked up from reference TRBV18 and TRBJ1-1): NAGVMQNPRHLVRRRGQEARLRCSPMKGHSHVYWYRQLPEEGLKFMVYLQKENIIDESGMPKERFSAEFPKEGPSILRIQQVVRGDSAAYFCASSPQTGAEAFFGQGTRLTVV.

J is TRBJ2-7 and V is TRBV18, with D perhaps TRBD1 (6 bases). The CDR3 is 15 amino acids. Trimming removed 4 bases from V and 7 bases from J, with 20 bases in between. Germline V CDR1 and CDR2: KGHSH, LQKENI. In DNA form, the CDR3 reads TGTGCCAGCTCACTTTCCGGGACACAGGTTCGGGAGCAGTACTTC. Translating gives CASSLSGTQVREQYF.

Turning to this clone: Distinct nucleotide sequences in the sample also encode this CDR3. The gene calls are TRBV11-2 and TRBJ1-1; D uncertain. The CDR3 runs 13 residues. CDR1 is SGHAT and CDR2 is FQNNGV in the germline V gene. V was trimmed by 5 bases and J by 0 bases, leaving 7 bases between them. CDR3 region: CASSPHMNTEAFF. The CDR3 region has the DNA TGTGCCAGCAGCCCCCACATGAACACTGAAGCTTTCTTT.